These T cell receptor beta chains were read from a single sample in a study of cytomegalovirus exposure and HLA in healthy donors. Libraries were prepared by immunoSEQ multiplex PCR; TCRdb keeps only in-frame clonotypes and omits some of them. This table has about 150,000 clones, 76% appearing once. The sample taken for sequencing was PBMCs. The receptors derive from a middle-aged woman in good health and CMV-seronegative. Both conserved end residues are part of each CDR3. The order of the fields is clone size, J gene, D gene, V gene, CDR3 DNA, CDR3 protein. The D gene is left open where the match is weak. Not every row has a clone size; where given, it reads once, few, many or a size class.

>NA|TRBJ2-3|NA|TRBV21-1
TGTGCCCCTGGGGGGAGATTGGATACGCAGTATTTT
CAPGGRLDTQYF
>NA|TRBJ2-1|NA|TRBV6-5
TGTGCCAGCAGTTATCGTCGGGCAGGGCCTAACGGGGAGCAGTTCTTC
CASSYRRAGPNGEQFF
>NA|TRBJ1-2|TRBD1|TRBV19
TGTGCCAGTAGCGGGACAGGAGCCGATGGCTACACCTTC
CASSGTGADGYTF
>NA|TRBJ2-7|NA|TRBV5-4
TGTGCCAGCAGCTCCCCAGGGGGAGGCGAGCAGTACTTC
CASSSPGGGEQYF
>NA|TRBJ1-2|NA|TRBV30
TGTGCCTGGAGAACTCCGAACAACTATGGCTACACCTTC
CAWRTPNNYGYTF
>NA|TRBJ2-7|TRBD1|TRBV28
TGTGCCAGCAGTCCATGGACAGGGGTTACCTACGAGCAGTACTTC
CASSPWTGVTYEQYF
>few|TRBJ2-7|NA|TRBV6-6
TGTGCCAGCAGCCACCAGGGGCTTGGTGGCCGCCACGAGCAGTACTTC
CASSHQGLGGRHEQYF
>NA|TRBJ2-1|NA|TRBV6-1
TGTGCCAGCAGATCCGGGACTCCCGTCCATGAGCAGTTCTTC
CASRSGTPVHEQFF
>NA|TRBJ1-3|TRBD1|TRBV6-1
TGTGCCAGCAGTGAACTGACAGGGGTCGGAAACACCATATATTTT
CASSELTGVGNTIYF
>NA|TRBJ1-1|NA|TRBV7-9
TGTGCCAGCAGCCCACAAGGACAGACTGAAGCTTTCTTT
CASSPQGQTEAFF
>NA|TRBJ2-1|TRBD2|TRBV10-3
TGTGCCATCAGTGGGACTAGCGGGGGGGCTTACAATGAGCAGTTCTTC
CAISGTSGGAYNEQFF
>once|TRBJ1-5|NA|TRBV19
TGTGCCAGTAGTATAGTCGAGGGAGTCGGGCCCCAGCATTTT
CASSIVEGVGPQHF
>NA|TRBJ1-2|NA|TRBV10-3
TGTGCCATCAGTGAGTCGGCTTGGGGGGATGGCTACACCTTC
CAISESAWGDGYTF
>NA|TRBJ1-2|TRBD1|TRBV6-5
TGTGCCAGCAGGCCGGACAGGGGGCTGGGCTACACCTTC
CASRPDRGLGYTF
>NA|TRBJ1-1|NA|TRBV21-1
TGTGCCAGCAGCCCGGGACACGAAGAAGCTTTCTTT
CASSPGHEEAFF
>NA|TRBJ2-1|TRBD2|TRBV11-2
TGTGCCAGCAGCTTAGTGGGCGGGAGTAATCCCCTAAATGAGCAGTTCTTC
CASSLVGGSNPLNEQFF
>NA|TRBJ1-1|NA|TRBV5-6
TGTGCCAGCAGCTCGGCGGCGATTTTGAACACTGAAGCTTTCTTT
CASSSAAILNTEAFF
>NA|TRBJ1-5|NA|TRBV19
TGTGCCAGTAGTATCTTGGGGGCCCTAAATCAGCCCCAGCATTTT
CASSILGALNQPQHF
>NA|TRBJ2-3|TRBD2|TRBV11-3
TGTGCCAGCAGCTTGGGACTAGCGGATAGCACAGATACGCAGTATTTT
CASSLGLADSTDTQYF
>NA|TRBJ1-5|NA|TRBV19
TGTGCCAGTAGTATAGGAGGGGACAAGGGGGTCTTT
CASSIGGDKGVF
>NA|TRBJ1-1|NA|TRBV5-1
TGCGCCAGCAGCTTGTTAGTAATGGGCCAGGGGAACACTGAAGCTTTCTTT
CASSLLVMGQGNTEAFF
>NA|TRBJ2-4|TRBD2|TRBV7-8
TGTGCCAGCAGCTTTGGACTAGCTAAAAACATTCAGTACTTC
CASSFGLAKNIQYF
>NA|TRBJ2-3|TRBD2|TRBV4-2
TGTGCCAGCAGCCAAGATCTCGCTAGCGGGCCTCTAAGCACAGATACGCAGTATTTT
CASSQDLASGPLSTDTQYF
>NA|TRBJ2-5|NA|TRBV10-3
TGTGCCATCAGTGAGGGCACAGGTCTCCAAGGAGAGACCCAGTACTTC
CAISEGTGLQGETQYF
>few|TRBJ2-3|TRBD2|TRBV10-3
TGTGCCATCAGTGAGGGTAGCGGGGGGGCCATGGATACGCAGTATTTT
CAISEGSGGAMDTQYF
>NA|TRBJ2-7|NA|TRBV13
TGTGCCAGCAGCCCCCCCCGGGACTCCTTCGGAGTTTTGTCGTACGAGCAGTACTTC
CASSPPRDSFGVLSYEQYF
>NA|TRBJ2-5|NA|TRBV5-1
TGCGCCAGCAGCTTCCTACAGGCCCAAGAGACCCAGTACTTC
CASSFLQAQETQYF
>NA|TRBJ1-2|TRBD1|TRBV5-4
TGTGCCAGCAGCCGGGGACAGGGATGGGACTATGGCTACACCTTC
CASSRGQGWDYGYTF
>NA|TRBJ2-1|TRBD1|TRBV4-1
TGCGCCAGCAGCCAAGATGGGACAGGGGGTGCCTACAATGAGCAGTTCTTC
CASSQDGTGGAYNEQFF
>few|TRBJ2-3|NA|TRBV6-1
TGTGCCAGCAGCTGGTCAGATTTT
CASSWSDF
>NA|TRBJ2-2|NA|TRBV10-3
TGTGCCATCAGTGAGTCGTCGGGAAACACCGGGGAGCTGTTTTTT
CAISESSGNTGELFF
>NA|TRBJ2-7|NA|TRBV28
TGTGCTACCCTTCGGCCAACAGGCACCTACGAGCAGTACTTC
CATLRPTGTYEQYF
>NA|TRBJ1-5|TRBD1|TRBV30
TGTGCCTGGAGTAAGGCAGGGGGCGAGAGTCAGCCCCAGCATTTT
CAWSKAGGESQPQHF
>NA|TRBJ1-6|NA|TRBV2
TGTGCCAGCAGTGAAGCGCGCAGGGGTGACTCTCTGGTTTCACCCCTCCACTTT
CASSEARRGDSLVSPLHF
>once|TRBJ2-2|TRBD2|TRBV10-3
TGTGCCATCAGGCAGACTAGCGGGGGGCAGGTCGGGGAGCTGTTTTTT
CAIRQTSGGQVGELFF
>NA|TRBJ2-2|NA|TRBV7-9
TGTGCCAGCAGCCCTAACACCGGGGAGCTGTTTTTT
CASSPNTGELFF